Listed here are 25 T cell receptor beta chains from one sample, sequenced in a study of CD4+ T cells in melanoma. Sequencing was performed with immunoSEQ multiplex PCR; in TCRdb, only in-frame clones are kept and a portion is missing. The repertoire holds some 10,000 clones, with 60% to 75% as singletons. Sequenced sample: cells from a culture (not recorded whether cultured in vitro). Source of these receptors: a human donor with melanoma.

This clone has just a few counts. The chain links TRBV19 to TRBJ1-1, with D perhaps TRBD1 (5 bases). Germline CDR1 and CDR2: LNHDA and SQIVND (reference sequence). The CDR3 totals 15 residues. Between the trimmed V and J ends, which lost 1 base and 3 bases, there was a span of 12 bases. CDR3 residues: CASSIAATGDTEAFF. Written as DNA, the CDR3 is TGTGCCAGTAGTATAGCGGCCACGGGGGACACTGAAGCTTTCTTT.

The chain is built from TRBV7-9 and TRBJ1-1, with D unclear. V gave up 1 base and J gave up 10 bases, with 13 bases separating them. In germline, CDR1 is SEHNR, CDR2 FQNEAQ (reference sequence). CDR3 size: 13 residues. For the CDR3, the DNA is TGTGCCAGCAGCTTAGATCAGCGTACGAGAGCTTTCTTT. It specifies CASSLDQRTRAFF.

The genes are TRBV10-2 and TRBJ1-1; 8 bases agree with TRBD1. V shed 5 bases and J 9 bases; nucleotides not matched to a gene: 8. The CDR3 is 13 residues long. Germline lookup yields CDR1 WSHSY and CDR2 SAAADI. CDR3 loop: CASSTGQGRKAFF. DNA of the CDR3: TGCGCCAGCAGTACTGGACAGGGCAGGAAAGCTTTCTTT.

A few counts support this clone. The V and J genes are TRBV29-1 and TRBJ1-3; a weak D match, TRBD1 (5 bases). Trimming pared 2 bases from V and 3 bases from J, leaving 26 bases between. Germline CDR1 SQVTM, CDR2 ANQGSEA. CDR3 length: 19 residues. The CDR3 region is CSVEKSRGGSRVYGNTIYF. The CDR3 nucleotides read TGCAGCGTTGAAAAGAGCCGGGGCGGGTCGAGGGTATATGGAAACACCATATATTTT.

The rearrangement links TRBV19 to TRBJ1-5; the D gene is possibly TRBD1 (5 bases). Germline-derived CDR1 and CDR2 are LNHDA and SQIVND (reference sequence). CDR3 size: 15 residues. V was clipped by 7 bases and J by 5 bases, with 18 bases between them. CDR3 nucleotide sequence: TGTGCCAGTACTCAAACGGGCAGGGACCATCAGCCCCAGCATTTT. Protein: CASTQTGRDHQPQHF.

The V gene is TRBV2, the J gene TRBJ1-2; D not certain. This CDR3 spans 15 amino acids. Germline V CDR1 and CDR2: SNHLY, FYNNEI. The V gene lost 2 bases and the J gene lost 4 bases, with 14 bases spanning the gap. In DNA form, the CDR3 reads TGTGCCAGCAGTGAAATCTTGGCCACCTCCTATGGCTACACCTTC. Translated: CASSEILATSYGYTF.

The chain carries TRBV7-8 and TRBJ1-1; D is unresolved. The CDR3 runs 12 residues. V lost 5 bases and J 2 bases, leaving 6 bases between the germline ends. Germline V CDR1 and CDR2: SGHVS, FQNEAQ. Here the CDR3 reads CASSHSNTEAFF. CDR3 in DNA: TGTGCCAGCAGCCACTCTAACACTGAAGCTTTCTTT.

A few counts support this clone. The V call is TRBV6-1, the J call TRBJ1-5; TRBD1 might be the D (6 bases). V gave up 7 bases and J gave up 1 base, with 11 bases separating them. CDR1 is MNHNS and CDR2 is SASEGT in the germline V gene. The CDR3 has 14 residues. CDR3 sequence: CASNPDRSNQPQHF. The CDR3 DNA is TGTGCCAGCAATCCGGACAGAAGCAATCAGCCCCAGCATTTT.

The genes are TRBV4-1 and TRBJ1-4; 11 nucleotides match TRBD1. CDR3 length equals 15 residues. The germline V gene has CDR1 MGHRA and CDR2 YSYEKL. V was clipped by 0 bases and J by 7 bases; unmatched bases: 1. The CDR3 protein is CASSQDGTGGEKLFF. In nucleotides, the CDR3 is TGCGCCAGCAGCCAAGACGGGACAGGGGGTGAAAAACTGTTTTTT.

CDR3 sequence (DNA): TGTGCCAGCAGCTTGGACCGGGACATTTTTCAGCCCCAGCATTTT. Residues: CASSLDRDIFQPQHF. The chain couples TRBV5-8 to TRBJ1-5; D perhaps matches TRBD1 (6 bases). The CDR3 loop spans 15 amino acids. Germline V gives CDR1 SGHTS, CDR2 YDEGEE. The ends were cut back, 0 bases at V and 6 bases at J, with 13 bases in the middle.

This rearrangement joins TRBV9 to TRBJ1-3, with D possibly being TRBD1 (5 bases). V was pared by 7 bases and J by 8 bases, with 16 bases between. Germline V CDR1 and CDR2: SGDLS, YYNGEE. The CDR3 runs 13 residues. As DNA, the CDR3 is TGTGCCAGCTCCAGGGTAGATCGGGACACCATATATTTT. Translating gives CASSRVDRDTIYF.

V and J are TRBV11-2 and TRBJ1-1, with D possibly matching TRBD1 (6 bases). The CDR3 has 15 residues. V shed 5 bases and J shed 5 bases, with 18 bases lying between them. Germline lookup yields CDR1 SGHAT and CDR2 FQNNGV. CDR3 loop: CASSPRGGAVTEAFF. For the CDR3, the DNA is TGTGCCAGCAGCCCACGCGGGGGGGCGGTGACTGAAGCTTTCTTT. Together with reference TRBV11-2 and TRBJ1-1, the CDR3 gives the full variable domain: EAGVAQSPRYKIIEKRQSVAFWCNPISGHATLYWYQQILGQGPKLLIQFQNNGVVDDSQLPKDRFSAERLKGVDSTLKIQPAKLEDSAVYLCASSPRGGAVTEAFFGQGTRLTVV.

The V gene is TRBV4-1, the J gene TRBJ2-1, with 11 bases matching TRBD2. The germline CDR1 and CDR2 sequences are MGHRA and YSYEKL. Trimming at V came to 1 base and at J to 3 bases, leaving 2 bases not matched to a gene. The CDR3 loop spans 16 amino acids. The CDR3 DNA reads TGCGCCAGCAGCCAAGGGGGACTAGCGGTCTACAATGAGCAGTTCTTC. It specifies CASSQGGLAVYNEQFF.

Only one count was recorded for this clone. The chain has TRBV9 and TRBJ2-7; TRBD2 is a possible D gene (5 bases). The germline gives CDR1 SGDLS, CDR2 YYNGEE. V lost 0 bases, J lost 2 bases, and 9 bases lay in between. CDR3 size: 14 residues. CDR3: CASSVVPAAYEQYF. As DNA, the CDR3 is TGTGCCAGCAGCGTAGTCCCAGCGGCCTACGAGCAGTACTTC. Based on the CDR3 plus reference TRBV9 and TRBJ2-7, the full variable domain is DSGVTQTPKHLITATGQRVTLRCSPRSGDLSVYWYQQSLDQGLQFLIQYYNGEERAKGNILERFSAQQFPDLHSELNLSSLELGDSALYFCASSVVPAAYEQYFGPGTRLTVT.

The J gene is TRBJ2-2, the V gene TRBV7-6, with 9 bases lining up with TRBD2. The CDR3 totals 15 residues. V lost 7 bases and J lost 4; bases outside the gene matches: 7. In germline, CDR1 is SGHVS, CDR2 FNYEAQ. The CDR3 sequence: CASTAGGGATGELFF. The CDR3 DNA reads as TGTGCCAGCACCGCGGGCGGGGGGGCCACCGGGGAGCTGTTTTTT.

The J gene is TRBJ2-3, the V gene TRBV7-2; TRBD2 matches at 9 bases. V trimming: 5 bases; J trimming: 0 bases; junction bases outside the gene matches: 9. The CDR3 is 17 residues long. The V gene's germline CDR1 is SGHTA and CDR2 FQGNSA. The CDR3 spells CASSPRLAALSTDTQYF. As DNA, the CDR3 is TGTGCCAGCAGCCCAAGACTAGCGGCGCTGAGCACAGATACGCAGTATTTT. The full variable domain, its missing parts supplied by reference TRBV7-2 and TRBJ2-3, is GAGVSQSPSNKVTEKGKDVELRCDPISGHTALYWYRQSLGQGLEFLIYFQGNSAPDKSGLPSDRFSAERTGGSVSTLTIQRTQQEDSAVYLCASSPRLAALSTDTQYFGPGTRLTVL.

This clone was picked up a small number of times. The gene calls are TRBV5-8 and TRBJ2-7, with no clear D. V lost 5 bases, J lost 1 base, and 13 bases lay in between. Germline V CDR1 and CDR2: SGHTS, YDEGEE. The CDR3 has 14 amino acids. The CDR3 DNA reads TGTGCCAGCAGGTCCCGGAAGGGTTCCTACGAGCAGTACTTC. Its translation is CASRSRKGSYEQYF.

V gene TRBV7-9 combines with J gene TRBJ1-1; no reliable D call. Deletions cut 1 base from V and 3 bases from J, with 15 bases between. The CDR3 runs 16 residues. Per the germline V gene, CDR1 is SEHNR and CDR2 is FQNEAQ (reference sequence). The CDR3 reads CASSLDLGKRDTEAFF. The CDR3 DNA reads TGTGCCAGCAGCTTAGATTTGGGGAAACGGGACACTGAAGCTTTCTTT.

The rearrangement uses TRBV29-1 and TRBJ2-5; unclear D gene. V was trimmed by 3 bases and J by 0 bases, leaving 8 bases between them. CDR1 is SQVTM, CDR2 ANQGSEA, per germline. The CDR3 consists of 13 residues. CDR3 nucleotide sequence: TGCAGCGTTGATTCTGGGAACCAAGAGACCCAGTACTTC. This codes for CSVDSGNQETQYF.

CDR3 bases: TGTGCCAGCAGCTTAGGTGTTGGGACGGGTTACGAGCAGTACTTC. As protein: CASSLGVGTGYEQYF. The chain is built from TRBV7-8 and TRBJ2-7; D may be TRBD1 or TRBD2 (5 bases each). V was trimmed by 1 base and J by 4 bases, leaving 14 bases between them. The CDR3 loop spans 15 amino acids. Germline CDR1 SGHVS, CDR2 FQNEAQ.

This clone has a handful of counts. This rearrangement joins TRBV5-1 to TRBJ2-7, with TRBD2 matching 12 bases. CDR1 and CDR2 from the germline V gene are SGHRS and YFSETQ. The CDR3 spans 18 residues. V shed 0 bases and J 2 bases; nucleotides not matched to a gene: 9. The CDR3: CASSLGTSGGSLTYEQYF. The CDR3, as DNA: TGCGCCAGCAGCTTGGGAACTAGCGGGGGGAGTCTTACCTACGAGCAGTACTTC.

This clone was picked up a small number of times. The V call is TRBV11-2, the J call TRBJ1-3, with D possibly being TRBD1 (5 bases). Between the trimmed V and J ends, which lost 1 base and 0 bases, there was a span of 10 bases. The CDR3 has 16 amino acids. Germline CDR1 SGHAT, CDR2 FQNNGV. Here the CDR3 reads CASSLVGRISGNTIYF. The CDR3 DNA sequence: TGTGCCAGCAGCTTAGTGGGACGAATCTCTGGAAACACCATATATTTT.

The chain couples TRBV11-2 to TRBJ2-1, with 11 bases lining up with TRBD1. CDR1 SGHAT and CDR2 FQNNGV come from the germline V gene. The CDR3 runs 15 residues. Trimming cost V 5 bases and J 4 bases; bases outside gene matches: 4. CDR3 in amino acids: CASSPGTGGYNEQFF. In DNA form, the CDR3 reads TGTGCCAGCAGCCCCGGGACAGGGGGATACAATGAGCAGTTCTTC. Supplemented by reference TRBV11-2 and TRBJ2-1, the full variable domain reads EAGVAQSPRYKIIEKRQSVAFWCNPISGHATLYWYQQILGQGPKLLIQFQNNGVVDDSQLPKDRFSAERLKGVDSTLKIQPAKLEDSAVYLCASSPGTGGYNEQFFGPGTRLTVL.

The chain joins TRBV20-1 to TRBJ1-3, with D possibly matching TRBD1 (6 bases). CDR3 length equals 11 residues. Germline V gene data show CDR1 as DFQATT and CDR2 as SNEGSKA (reference sequence). V lost 2 bases and J lost 13, with 12 bases in between. The CDR3 sequence is CSARLGQRIYF. The CDR3 DNA reads as TGCAGTGCTAGATTAGGACAGAGGATATATTTT.

This clone was observed once. The chain recombines TRBV30 with TRBJ1-5; the D is unclear. The CDR3 is 15 amino acids. Trimming left V 4 bases short and J 1 base short, with 14 bases between. Germline V lookup: CDR1 GTSNPN, CDR2 SVGIG (reference sequence). The CDR3 protein is CAWTDNGLSNQPQHF. The DNA of the CDR3 is TGTGCCTGGACCGATAACGGATTAAGCAATCAGCCCCAGCATTTT.